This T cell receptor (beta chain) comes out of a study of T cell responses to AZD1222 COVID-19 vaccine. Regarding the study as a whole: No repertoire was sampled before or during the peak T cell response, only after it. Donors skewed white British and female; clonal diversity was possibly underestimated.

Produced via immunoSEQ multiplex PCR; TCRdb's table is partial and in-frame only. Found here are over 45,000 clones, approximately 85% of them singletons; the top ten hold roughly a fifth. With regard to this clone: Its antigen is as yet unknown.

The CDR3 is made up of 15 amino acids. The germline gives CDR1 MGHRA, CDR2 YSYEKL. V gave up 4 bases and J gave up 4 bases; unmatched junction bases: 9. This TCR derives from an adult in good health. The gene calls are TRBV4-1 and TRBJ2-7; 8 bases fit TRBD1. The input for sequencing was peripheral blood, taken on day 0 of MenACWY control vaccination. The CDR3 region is CASSPDRGRVYEQYF. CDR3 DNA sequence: TGCGCCAGCAGCCCAGACAGGGGTAGGGTTTACGAGCAGTACTTC.